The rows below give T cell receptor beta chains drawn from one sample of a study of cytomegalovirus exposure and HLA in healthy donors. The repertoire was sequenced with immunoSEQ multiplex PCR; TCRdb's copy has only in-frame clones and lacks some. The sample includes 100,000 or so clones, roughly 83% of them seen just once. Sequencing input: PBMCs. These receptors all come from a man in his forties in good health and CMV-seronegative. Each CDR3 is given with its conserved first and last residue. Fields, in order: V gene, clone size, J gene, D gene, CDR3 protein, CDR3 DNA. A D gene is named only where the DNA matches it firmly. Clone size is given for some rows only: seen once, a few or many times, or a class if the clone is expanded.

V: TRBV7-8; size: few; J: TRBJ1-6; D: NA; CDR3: CASSLALIGQGLNSPLHF; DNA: TGTGCCAGCAGCTTAGCGCTAATAGGGCAGGGTCTCAATTCACCCCTCCACTTT
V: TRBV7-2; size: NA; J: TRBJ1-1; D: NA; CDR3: CASSLTDQTEAFF; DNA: TGTGCCAGCAGCTTGACAGACCAAACTGAAGCTTTCTTT
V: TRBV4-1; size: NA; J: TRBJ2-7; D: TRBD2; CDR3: CASSQARGGYEQYF; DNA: TGCGCCAGCAGCCAAGCTCGCGGGGGCTACGAGCAGTACTTC
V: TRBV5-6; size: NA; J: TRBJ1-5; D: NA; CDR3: CASSYGQPNQPQHF; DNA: TGTGCCAGCAGCTATGGACAGCCTAATCAGCCCCAGCATTTT
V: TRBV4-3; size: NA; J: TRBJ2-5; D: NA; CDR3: CASSQEEAGVGETQYF; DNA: TGCGCCAGCAGCCAAGAAGAGGCAGGGGTCGGTGAGACCCAGTACTTC
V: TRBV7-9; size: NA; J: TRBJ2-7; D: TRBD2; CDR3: CASRREGLPDEQYF; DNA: TGTGCCAGCAGGAGGGAGGGACTCCCCGACGAGCAGTACTTC
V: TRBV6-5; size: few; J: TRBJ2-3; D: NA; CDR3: CASSYLTGGDTQYF; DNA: TGTGCCAGCAGTTACCTTACGGGTGGTGATACGCAGTATTTT
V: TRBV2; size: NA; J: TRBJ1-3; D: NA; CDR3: CASSPDRSSGNTIYF; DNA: TGTGCCAGCAGTCCAGACAGGTCCTCTGGAAACACCATATATTTT
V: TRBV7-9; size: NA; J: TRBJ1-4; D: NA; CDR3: CASSPAEGNEKLFF; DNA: TGTGCCAGCAGCCCGGCGGAGGGTAATGAAAAACTGTTTTTT
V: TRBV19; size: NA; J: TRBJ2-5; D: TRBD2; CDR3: CASSILAGETQYF; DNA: TGTGCCAGTAGTATACTAGCGGGGGAGACCCAGTACTTC
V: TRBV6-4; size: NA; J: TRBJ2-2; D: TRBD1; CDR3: CASSAGGSDTGELFF; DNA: TGTGCCAGCAGTGCAGGGGGCTCGGACACCGGGGAGCTGTTTTTT
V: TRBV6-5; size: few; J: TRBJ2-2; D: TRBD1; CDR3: CASSYSDRVELFF; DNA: TGTGCCAGCAGTTACTCCGACAGGGTAGAGCTGTTTTTT
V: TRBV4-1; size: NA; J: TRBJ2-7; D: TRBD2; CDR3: CASSLETSSTYEQYF; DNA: TGCGCCAGCAGCCTCGAGACTAGCAGTACCTACGAGCAGTACTTC
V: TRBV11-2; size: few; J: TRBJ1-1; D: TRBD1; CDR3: CASRTGGLDTEAFF; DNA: TGTGCCAGCAGAACAGGGGGTTTAGACACTGAAGCTTTCTTT
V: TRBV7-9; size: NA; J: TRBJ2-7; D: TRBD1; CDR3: CASTRGQALEQYF; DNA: TGTGCCAGCACCCGGGGACAGGCTCTCGAGCAGTACTTC
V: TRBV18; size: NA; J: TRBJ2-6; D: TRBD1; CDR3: CASSPGQGSSGANVLTF; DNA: TGTGCCAGCTCACCCGGACAGGGTTCCTCTGGGGCCAACGTCCTGACTTTC
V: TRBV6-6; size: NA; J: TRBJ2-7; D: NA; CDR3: CASSYPPLSYEQYF; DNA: TGTGCCAGCAGTTACCCTCCACTCTCCTACGAGCAGTACTTC
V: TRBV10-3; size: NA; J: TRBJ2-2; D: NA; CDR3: CAAGMSTGELFF; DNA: TGTGCCGCCGGGATGAGCACCGGGGAGCTGTTTTTT
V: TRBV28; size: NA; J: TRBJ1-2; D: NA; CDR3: CASSFAGDYGYTF; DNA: TGTGCCAGCAGTTTCGCCGGGGACTATGGCTACACCTTC
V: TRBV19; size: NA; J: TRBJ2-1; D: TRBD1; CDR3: CASSQPRDSYNEQFF; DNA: TGTGCCAGTAGCCAACCCCGGGACAGTTACAATGAGCAGTTCTTC
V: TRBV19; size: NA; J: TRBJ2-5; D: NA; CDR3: CASSMLADQETQYF; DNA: TGTGCCAGTAGTATGCTAGCCGACCAAGAGACCCAGTACTTC
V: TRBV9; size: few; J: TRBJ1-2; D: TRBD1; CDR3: CASSRDRGGGYTF; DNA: TGTGCCAGCAGCCGAGACAGGGGCGGTGGCTACACCTTC
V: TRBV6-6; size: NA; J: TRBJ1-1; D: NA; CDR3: CASVGGGGGVNTEAFF; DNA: TGTGCCAGCGTAGGGGGGGGCGGTGGAGTGAACACTGAAGCTTTCTTT
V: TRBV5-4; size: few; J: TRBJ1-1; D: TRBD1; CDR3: CASSGIQGAEAFF; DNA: TGTGCCAGCAGCGGGATACAGGGGGCTGAAGCTTTCTTT
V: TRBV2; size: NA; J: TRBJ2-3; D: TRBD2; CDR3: CASSESGGAWDTQYF; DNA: TGTGCCAGCAGTGAAAGCGGGGGGGCATGGGATACGCAGTATTTT
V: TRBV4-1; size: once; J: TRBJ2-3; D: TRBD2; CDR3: CASRGSLADTQYF; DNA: TGCGCCAGCAGGGGGTCACTAGCGGATACGCAGTATTTT
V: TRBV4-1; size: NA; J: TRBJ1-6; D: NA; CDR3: CASSQRGGTYNSPLHF; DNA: TGCGCCAGCAGCCAAAGGGGGGGGACCTATAATTCACCCCTCCACTTT
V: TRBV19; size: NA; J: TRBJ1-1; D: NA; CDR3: CASSPQGGITEAFF; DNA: TGTGCCAGTAGTCCGCAGGGAGGTATCACTGAAGCTTTCTTT
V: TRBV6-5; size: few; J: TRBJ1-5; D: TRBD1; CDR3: CASSETGQSNQPQHF; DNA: TGTGCCAGCAGCGAGACAGGGCAAAGTAATCAGCCCCAGCATTTT
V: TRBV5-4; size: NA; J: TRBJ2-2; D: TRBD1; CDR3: CASSLGRDRANTGELFF; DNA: TGTGCCAGCAGCTTGGGGCGTGACAGGGCGAACACCGGGGAGCTGTTTTTT
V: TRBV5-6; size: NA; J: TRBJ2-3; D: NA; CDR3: CASSLGQRTDTQYF; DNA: TGTGCCAGCAGCCTAGGACAGCGCACAGATACGCAGTATTTT
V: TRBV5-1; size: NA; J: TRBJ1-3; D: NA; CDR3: CASSLAGEGNTIYF; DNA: TGCGCCAGCAGCTTGGCGGGGGAAGGAAACACCATATATTTT
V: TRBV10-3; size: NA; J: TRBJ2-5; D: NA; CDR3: CASTPGQGETQYF; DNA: TGTGCCTCCACCCCGGGCCAGGGGGAGACCCAGTACTTC
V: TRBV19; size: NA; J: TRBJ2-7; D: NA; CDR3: CATTAGSSYEQYF; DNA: TGTGCCACCACCGCCGGTAGCTCCTACGAGCAGTACTTC
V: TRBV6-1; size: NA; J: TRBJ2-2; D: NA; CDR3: CASRATGSFAGELFF; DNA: TGTGCCAGCAGGGCAACAGGGAGTTTTGCCGGGGAGCTGTTTTTT
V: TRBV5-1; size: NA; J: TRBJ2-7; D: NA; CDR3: CASSPPMSASYEQYF; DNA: TGCGCCAGCAGCCCCCCCATGAGCGCATCCTACGAGCAGTACTTC
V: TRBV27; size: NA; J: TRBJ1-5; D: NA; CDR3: CASSSAWEGNQPQHF; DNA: TGTGCCAGCAGTTCGGCATGGGAGGGGAATCAGCCCCAGCATTTT
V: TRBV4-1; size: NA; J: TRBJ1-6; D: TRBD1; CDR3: CASSGGPGQGAQPLHF; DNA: TGCGCCAGCAGTGGGGGCCCGGGACAGGGGGCTCAGCCCCTCCACTTT
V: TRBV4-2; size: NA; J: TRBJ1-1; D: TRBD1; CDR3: CASSQYRDSESGSAFF; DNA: TGTGCCAGCAGCCAATACCGGGACAGCGAGTCCGGGTCGGCTTTCTTT
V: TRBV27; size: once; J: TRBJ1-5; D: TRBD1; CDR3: CASRDRGGGNQPQHF; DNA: TGTGCCAGCAGGGACAGGGGCGGTGGGAATCAGCCCCAGCATTTT
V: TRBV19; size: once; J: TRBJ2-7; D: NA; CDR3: CASIGQGSYEQYF; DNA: TGTGCCAGTATCGGCCAGGGATCCTACGAGCAGTACTTC
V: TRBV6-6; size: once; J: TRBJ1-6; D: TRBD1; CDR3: CASSYGRTGISPLHF; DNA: TGTGCCAGCAGTTACGGACGGACAGGGATTTCACCCCTCCACTTT
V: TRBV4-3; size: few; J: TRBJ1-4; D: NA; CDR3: CASSQGQDGEKLFF; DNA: TGCGCCAGCAGCCAAGGACAGGATGGTGAAAAACTGTTTTTT
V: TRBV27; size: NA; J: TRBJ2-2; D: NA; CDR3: CASSLLGLNTGELFF; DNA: TGTGCCAGCAGTTTATTAGGACTTAACACCGGGGAGCTGTTTTTT
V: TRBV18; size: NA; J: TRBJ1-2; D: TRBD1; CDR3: CASSLGTGHYTF; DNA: TGTGCCAGCTCACTAGGGACAGGCCACTACACCTTC
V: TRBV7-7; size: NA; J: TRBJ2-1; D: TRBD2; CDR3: CASSRSGKWNEQFF; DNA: TGTGCTAGCAGCCGTAGCGGGAAGTGGAATGAGCAGTTCTTC
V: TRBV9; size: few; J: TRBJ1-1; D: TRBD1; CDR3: CASSVTGGTGRNTEAFF; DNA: TGTGCCAGCAGCGTGACCGGAGGGACAGGGAGGAACACTGAAGCTTTCTTT
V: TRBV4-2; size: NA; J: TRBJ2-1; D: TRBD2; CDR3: CASSQTIGTSSYNEQFF; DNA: TGTGCCAGCAGCCAAACAATCGGGACTAGCTCCTACAATGAGCAGTTCTTC
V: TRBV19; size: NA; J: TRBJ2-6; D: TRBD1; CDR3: CASKQGSGANVLTF; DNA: TGTGCCTCAAAACAGGGGTCTGGGGCCAACGTCCTGACTTTC